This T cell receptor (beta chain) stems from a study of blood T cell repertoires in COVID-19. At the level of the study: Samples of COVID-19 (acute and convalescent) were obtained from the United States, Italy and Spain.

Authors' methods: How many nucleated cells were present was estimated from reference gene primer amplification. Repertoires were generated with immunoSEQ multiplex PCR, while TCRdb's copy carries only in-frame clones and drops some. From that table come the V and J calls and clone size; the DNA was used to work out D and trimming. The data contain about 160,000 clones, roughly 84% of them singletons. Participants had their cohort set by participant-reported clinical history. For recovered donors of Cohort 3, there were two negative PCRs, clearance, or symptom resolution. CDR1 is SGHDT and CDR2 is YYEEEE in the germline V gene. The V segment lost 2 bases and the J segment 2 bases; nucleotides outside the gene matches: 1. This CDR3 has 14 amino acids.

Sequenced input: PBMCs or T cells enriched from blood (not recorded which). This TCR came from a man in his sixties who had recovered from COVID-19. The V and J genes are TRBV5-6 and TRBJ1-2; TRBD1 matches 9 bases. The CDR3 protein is CASSLQGANYGYTF. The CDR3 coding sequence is TGTGCCAGCAGCTTACAGGGGGCAAACTATGGCTACACCTTC.